This T cell receptor (beta chain) was observed in a study of CD8+ T cells in alopecia areata. The overall study: Treated patients were given oral tofacitinib, which was dosed at 5 to 10 mg twice daily. Tofacitinib ran for 6 to 18 months before 6 months off drug.

This CDR3 spans 15 amino acids. The V and J ends lost 7 bases and 7 bases respectively, with 23 bases between them. The germline gives CDR1 SGHKS, CDR2 YYEKEE (reference sequence). This clone was seen only a few times. cDNA prepared by RNA extraction and subsequent reverse transcription served as the template for sequencing. Assay: immunoSEQ multiplex PCR; the TCRdb copy retains only in-frame clones and omits some. The data hold 150,000 to 200,000 clones, with less than 65% observed a single time. Treatment specified: oral pan-JAK inhibitor, 5-10 mg twice daily. The chain combines TRBV5-5 with TRBJ2-5, with D tentatively TRBD1 or TRBD2 (5 bases each). Material: CD4+ T cells sorted from blood, obtained at week 24, from a patient treated with tofacitinib. The TCR was taken from a human donor with alopecia areata. The CDR3 nucleotides are TGTGCCAGCCATCCCGGGGCGGCAGGGCAGAGGACCCAGTACTTC. It encodes CASHPGAAGQRTQYF.